This T cell receptor beta chain originates from a study of T cells in women clearing cervical HPV infection. Study-level information: HLA type stays a possible confounder, typing being limited. Study-wide points: TRBV6-7 abundance was lower in cases than controls (roughly 0.11% versus 0.16%). Timing of associations relative to infection is unclear; T-cell subsets were not isolated.

On this clone itself: Its antigen is currently unknown. The CDR3 end is not reached by the read, which stops 3 residues before it; the germline J gene fills it in.

TCRdb's copy holds only in-frame clones and misses some; the assay was immunoSEQ multiplex PCR. The specimen's table records about 26,000 clones. The CDR3 has 15 amino acids. The V gene lost 1 base and the J gene lost 7 bases, with 13 bases spanning the gap. Germline CDR1 SSHAT, CDR2 FNYEAQ (reference sequence). Sequencing was performed on blood buffy coat. V is TRBV7-7 and J is TRBJ1-4; a possible D gene is TRBD1 (5 bases). This clonotype was sampled from a woman between 18 and 75 years old with a cervical HPV16 infection that either progressed to CIN3+ or cleared (not recorded which). The CDR3 here is CASSLGVGRAEKLFF. The CDR3 DNA, read in part, is TGTGCCAGCAGCTTAGGAGTCGGCAGGGCTGAAAAA.